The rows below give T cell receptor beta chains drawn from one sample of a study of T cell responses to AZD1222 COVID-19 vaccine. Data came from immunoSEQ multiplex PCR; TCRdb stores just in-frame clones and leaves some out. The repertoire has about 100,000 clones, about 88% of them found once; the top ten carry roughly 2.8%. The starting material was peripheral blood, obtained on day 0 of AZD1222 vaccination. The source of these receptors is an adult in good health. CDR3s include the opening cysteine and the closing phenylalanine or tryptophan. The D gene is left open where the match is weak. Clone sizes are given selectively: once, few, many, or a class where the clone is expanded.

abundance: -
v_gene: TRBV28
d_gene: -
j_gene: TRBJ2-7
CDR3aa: CASTWTQGPYEQYF
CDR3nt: TGTGCCAGCACATGGACTCAGGGGCCCTACGAGCAGTACTTC

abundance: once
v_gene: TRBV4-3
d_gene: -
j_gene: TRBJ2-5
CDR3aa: CASSQSQGSTSLQETQYF
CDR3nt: TGCGCCAGCAGCCAAAGCCAGGGGTCCACCTCTCTCCAAGAGACCCAGTACTTC

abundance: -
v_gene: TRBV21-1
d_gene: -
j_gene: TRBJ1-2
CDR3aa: CASSTPGVRYGYTF
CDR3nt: TGTGCCAGCAGCACCCCAGGGGTCCGCTATGGCTACACCTTC

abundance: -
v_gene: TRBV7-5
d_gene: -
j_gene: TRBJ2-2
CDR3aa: CARSWSTGELFF
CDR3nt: TGTGCCAGAAGCTGGAGCACCGGGGAGCTGTTTTTT

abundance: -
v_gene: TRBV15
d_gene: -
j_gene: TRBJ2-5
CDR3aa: CATSRLAGEPGETQYF
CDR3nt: TGTGCCACCAGCAGGCTCGCAGGGGAACCTGGAGAGACCCAGTACTTC

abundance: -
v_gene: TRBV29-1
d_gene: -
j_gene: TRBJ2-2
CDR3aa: CSVEGEAGPGELFF
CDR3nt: TGCAGCGTTGAAGGAGAGGCAGGCCCCGGGGAGCTGTTTTTT

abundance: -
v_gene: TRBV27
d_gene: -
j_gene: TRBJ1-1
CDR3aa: CASSFGGNTEAFF
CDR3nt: TGTGCCAGCAGTTTTGGGGGGAACACTGAAGCTTTCTTT

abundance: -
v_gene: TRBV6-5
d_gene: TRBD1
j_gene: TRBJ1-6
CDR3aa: CASSYQRQGTPLHF
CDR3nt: TGTGCCAGCAGTTATCAGAGACAGGGGACACCCCTCCACTTT

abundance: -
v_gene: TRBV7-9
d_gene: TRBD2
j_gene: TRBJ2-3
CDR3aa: CASSLALAGGPDTQYF
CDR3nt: TGTGCCAGCAGCTTAGCGCTAGCGGGGGGGCCAGATACGCAGTATTTT

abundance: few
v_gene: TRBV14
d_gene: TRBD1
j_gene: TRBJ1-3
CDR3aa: CASSQDQGAGNTIYF
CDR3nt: TGTGCCAGCAGCCAAGACCAGGGGGCTGGAAACACCATATATTTT

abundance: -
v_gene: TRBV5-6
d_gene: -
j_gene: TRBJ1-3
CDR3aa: CASSFQGAGNTIYF
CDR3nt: TGTGCCAGCAGCTTCCAGGGTGCTGGAAACACCATATATTTT

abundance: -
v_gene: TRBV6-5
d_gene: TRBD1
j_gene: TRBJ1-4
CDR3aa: CASRGDRVNEKLFF
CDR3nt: TGTGCCAGCAGGGGAGACAGGGTTAATGAAAAACTGTTTTTT

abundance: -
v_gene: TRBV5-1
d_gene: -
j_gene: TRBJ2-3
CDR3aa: CASSFLAAASTDTQYF
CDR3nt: TGCGCCAGCAGCTTCCTCGCAGCCGCTAGCACAGATACGCAGTATTTT

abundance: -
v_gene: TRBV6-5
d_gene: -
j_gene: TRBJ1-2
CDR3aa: CASSSDRDGYTF
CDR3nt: TGTGCCAGCAGTTCCGACAGAGATGGCTACACCTTC

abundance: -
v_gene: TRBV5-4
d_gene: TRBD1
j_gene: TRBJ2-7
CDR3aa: CASSPRTGLYEQYF
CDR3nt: TGTGCCAGCAGCCCCCGGACAGGGCTCTACGAGCAGTACTTC

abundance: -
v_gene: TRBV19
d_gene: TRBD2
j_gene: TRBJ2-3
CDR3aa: CASSIRGGGQGTQYF
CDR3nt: TGTGCCAGTAGTATCAGAGGCGGGGGGCAGGGTACGCAGTATTTT

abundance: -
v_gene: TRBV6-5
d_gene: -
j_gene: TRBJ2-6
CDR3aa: CASSSFSGANVLTF
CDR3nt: TGTGCCAGCAGTTCCTTCTCCGGGGCCAACGTCCTGACTTTC

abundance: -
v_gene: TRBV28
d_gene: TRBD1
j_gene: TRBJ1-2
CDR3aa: CASSFDRADYGYTF
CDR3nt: TGTGCCAGCAGTTTTGACAGGGCCGACTATGGCTACACCTTC

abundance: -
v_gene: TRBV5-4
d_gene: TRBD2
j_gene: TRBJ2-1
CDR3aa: CASSSGGDYDHNEQFF
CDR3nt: TGTGCCAGCAGCTCGGGGGGGGACTACGACCACAATGAGCAGTTCTTC

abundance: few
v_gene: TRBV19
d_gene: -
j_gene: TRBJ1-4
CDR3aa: CASSISGGLEEKLFF
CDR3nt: TGTGCCAGTAGTATATCCGGGGGGCTAGAGGAAAAACTGTTTTTT

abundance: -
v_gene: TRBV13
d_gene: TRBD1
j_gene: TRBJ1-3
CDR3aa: CASSLDRAGNTIYF
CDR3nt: TGTGCCAGCAGCCTGGACAGGGCGGGAAACACCATATATTTT

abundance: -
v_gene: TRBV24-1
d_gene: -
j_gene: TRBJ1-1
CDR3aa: CATSDSIGEAFF
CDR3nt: TGTGCCACCAGTGACTCGATAGGTGAAGCTTTCTTT

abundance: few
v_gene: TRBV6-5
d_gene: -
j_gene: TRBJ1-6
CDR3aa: CASGTSSYNSPLHF
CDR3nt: TGTGCCAGCGGGACTAGCTCCTATAATTCACCCCTCCACTTT

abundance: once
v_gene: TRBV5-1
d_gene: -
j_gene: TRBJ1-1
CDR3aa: CASRTTTGAREAFF
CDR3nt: TGCGCCAGCAGGACAACAACGGGGGCAAGAGAAGCTTTCTTT

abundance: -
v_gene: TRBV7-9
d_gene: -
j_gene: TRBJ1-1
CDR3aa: CASIRAGGTEAFF
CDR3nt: TGTGCCAGCATCCGGGCGGGAGGCACTGAAGCTTTCTTT

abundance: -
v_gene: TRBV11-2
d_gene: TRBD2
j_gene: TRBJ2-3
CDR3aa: CASSVRGVWDTQYF
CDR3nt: TGTGCCAGCAGCGTCCGGGGGGTTTGGGATACGCAGTATTTT

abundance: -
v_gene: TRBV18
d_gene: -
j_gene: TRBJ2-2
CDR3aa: CASSPPLASTGELFF
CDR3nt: TGTGCCAGCTCACCACCACTAGCCTCTACCGGGGAGCTGTTTTTT

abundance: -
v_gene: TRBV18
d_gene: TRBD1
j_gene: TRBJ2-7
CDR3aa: CASSPDRASEQYF
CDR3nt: TGTGCCAGCTCACCAGACAGGGCCTCCGAGCAGTACTTC

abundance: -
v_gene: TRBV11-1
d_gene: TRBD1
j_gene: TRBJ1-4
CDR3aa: CASSEPRATGVEKLFF
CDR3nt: TGTGCCAGCAGCGAACCCCGAGCTACAGGGGTCGAAAAACTGTTTTTT

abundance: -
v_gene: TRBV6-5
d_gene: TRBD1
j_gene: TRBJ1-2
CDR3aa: CASSYSHTGGNYGYTF
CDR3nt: TGTGCCAGCAGTTACTCTCATACAGGGGGGAACTATGGCTACACCTTC

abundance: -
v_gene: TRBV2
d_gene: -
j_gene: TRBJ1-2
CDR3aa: CASMVNPGDYGYTF
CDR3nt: TGTGCCAGCATGGTAAACCCCGGCGACTATGGCTACACCTTC

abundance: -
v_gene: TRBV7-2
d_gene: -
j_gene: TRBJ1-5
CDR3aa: CASSYGNNQPQHF
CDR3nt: TGTGCCAGCAGCTATGGGAACAATCAGCCCCAGCATTTT

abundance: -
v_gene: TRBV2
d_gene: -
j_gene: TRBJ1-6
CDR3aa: CASRQQSPLHF
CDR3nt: TGTGCCAGCAGGCAACAGTCCCCCCTCCACTTT

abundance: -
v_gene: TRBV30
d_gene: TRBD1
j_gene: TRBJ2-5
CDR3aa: CAWLSPSPDREETQYF
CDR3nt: TGTGCCTGGCTCTCCCCATCCCCCGACAGGGAAGAGACCCAGTACTTC

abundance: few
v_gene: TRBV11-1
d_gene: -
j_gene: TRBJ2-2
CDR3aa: CASSPNLGLRSGELFF
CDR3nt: TGTGCCAGCAGCCCTAACCTGGGACTCCGAAGCGGGGAGCTGTTTTTT

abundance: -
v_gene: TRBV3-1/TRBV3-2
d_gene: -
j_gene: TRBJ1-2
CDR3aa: CASRQGYGYTF
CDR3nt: TGTGCCAGCAGACAGGGTTATGGCTACACCTTC

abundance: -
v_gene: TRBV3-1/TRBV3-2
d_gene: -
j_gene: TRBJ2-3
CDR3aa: CASSQGGGQGTDTQYF
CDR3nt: TGTGCCAGCAGCCAGGGGGGGGGCCAGGGCACAGATACGCAGTATTTT

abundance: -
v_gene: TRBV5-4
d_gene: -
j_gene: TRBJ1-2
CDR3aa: CASSSPFGTYGYTF
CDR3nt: TGTGCCAGCAGTTCCCCCTTCGGCACCTATGGCTACACCTTC

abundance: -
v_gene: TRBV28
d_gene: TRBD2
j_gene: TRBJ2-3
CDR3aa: CASLAVSTDTQYF
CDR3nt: TGTGCCAGCCTAGCGGTGAGCACAGATACGCAGTATTTT

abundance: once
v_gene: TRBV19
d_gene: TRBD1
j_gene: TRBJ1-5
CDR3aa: CASSIENNRGYQPQHF
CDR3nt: TGTGCCAGTAGTATAGAAAACAACAGGGGGTACCAGCCCCAGCATTTT

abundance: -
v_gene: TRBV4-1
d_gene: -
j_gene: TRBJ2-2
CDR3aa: CASSPAQRTGELFF
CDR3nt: TGCGCCAGCAGCCCAGCACAACGAACCGGGGAGCTGTTTTTT

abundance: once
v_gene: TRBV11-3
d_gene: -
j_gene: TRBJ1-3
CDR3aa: CASSRGLFGNTIYF
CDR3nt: TGTGCCAGCAGCAGGGGTCTATTTGGAAACACCATATATTTT

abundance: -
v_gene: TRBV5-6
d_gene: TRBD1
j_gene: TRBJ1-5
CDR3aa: CASSLGGQGLGSQPQHF
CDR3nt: TGTGCCAGCAGCTTGGGAGGACAGGGGCTTGGGAGTCAGCCCCAGCATTTT

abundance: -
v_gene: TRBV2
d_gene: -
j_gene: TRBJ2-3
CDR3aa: CAGSPGAGTDTQYF
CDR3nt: TGTGCCGGGTCGCCCGGGGCGGGGACAGATACGCAGTATTTT

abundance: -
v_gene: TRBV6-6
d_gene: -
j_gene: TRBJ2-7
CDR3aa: CASTSAASGPYEQYF
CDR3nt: TGTGCCAGCACCTCCGCAGCCTCAGGACCCTACGAGCAGTACTTC

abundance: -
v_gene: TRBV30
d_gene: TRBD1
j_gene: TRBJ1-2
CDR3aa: CAWSVLQGNGYTF
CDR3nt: TGTGCCTGGAGTGTACTACAGGGGAATGGCTACACCTTC

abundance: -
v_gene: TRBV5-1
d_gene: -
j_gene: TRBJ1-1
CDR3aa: CASSPEGLLNTEAFF
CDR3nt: TGCGCCAGCAGCCCGGAGGGACTGCTGAACACTGAAGCTTTCTTT

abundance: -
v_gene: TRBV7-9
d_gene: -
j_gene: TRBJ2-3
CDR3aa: CASSLAREGDTQYF
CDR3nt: TGTGCCAGCAGCTTAGCCAGGGAAGGAGATACGCAGTATTTT

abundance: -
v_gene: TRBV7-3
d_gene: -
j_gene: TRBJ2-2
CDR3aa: CASSLMESGELFF
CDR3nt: TGTGCCAGCAGCTTAATGGAGTCCGGGGAGCTGTTTTTT

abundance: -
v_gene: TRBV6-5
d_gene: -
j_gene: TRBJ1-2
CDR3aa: CASKWGGRYGYTF
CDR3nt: TGTGCCAGCAAATGGGGGGGGAGGTATGGCTACACCTTC

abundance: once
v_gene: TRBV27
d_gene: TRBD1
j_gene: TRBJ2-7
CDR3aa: CAEGDSISYEQYF
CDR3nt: TGTGCCGAAGGGGACAGCATCTCCTACGAGCAGTACTTC

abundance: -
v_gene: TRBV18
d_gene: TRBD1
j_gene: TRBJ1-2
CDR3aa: CASSPGTGGLGYTF
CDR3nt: TGTGCCAGCTCACCAGGGACAGGGGGCCTCGGCTACACCTTC

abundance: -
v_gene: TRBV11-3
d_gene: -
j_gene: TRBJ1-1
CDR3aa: CASSLSRGLGTEAFF
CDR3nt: TGTGCCAGCAGCTTAAGTCGGGGGCTCGGCACTGAAGCTTTCTTT

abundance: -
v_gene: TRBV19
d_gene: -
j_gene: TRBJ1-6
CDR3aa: CASFLTGPINSPLHF
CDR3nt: TGTGCCAGCTTTCTTACAGGGCCTATTAATTCACCCCTCCACTTT

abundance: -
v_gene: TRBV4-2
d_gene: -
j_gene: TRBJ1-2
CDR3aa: CASSQVGASYGYTF
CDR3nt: TGTGCCAGCAGCCAAGTGGGGGCGAGCTATGGCTACACCTTC